This T cell receptor (beta chain) was recorded in a study of beta chain features in type 1 diabetes. Study-wide findings and caveats: Because the template was cDNA, high-expressing cells might be over-represented.

Sequencing targeted expressed TCRB transcripts, as all isolated RNA had been reverse transcribed. TCRdb keeps only in-frame clones here, not all; method: immunoSEQ multiplex PCR. The table includes about 410,000 clones, about 15% detected once. All sorted populations exceeded 95% purity. V was shortened by 0 bases and J by 0 bases, with 7 bases between the two germline ends. In germline, CDR1 is SGHNT, CDR2 YYREEE (reference sequence). CDR3 length: 15 amino acids. This clone was detected only a few times. Its antigen is unidentified. The sequencing sample was made of naive CD4+ T cells from blood. The chain carries TRBV5-4 and TRBJ1-3; no clear D. The receptor was derived from a man aged 25-45 years in good health. The CDR3 reads CASSLGWSSGNTIYF. The CDR3 nucleotides are TGTGCCAGCAGCTTGGGCTGGAGCTCTGGAAACACCATATATTTT.